Listed below are T cell receptor beta chains from one sample, sequenced in a study of blood T cells in healthy people across ages. TCRdb re-called the 5' RACE reads with MiXCR, one entry per CDR3 protein. The data contain 450,000 to 600,000 distinct CDR3 sequences, roughly a quarter of them seen just once; the ten biggest clones take up approximately 3.7%. The same sample was also studied in work on T cells of mothers and their children.

Sequencing was done on a sample of blood. These receptors originate from a boy younger than 10 in good health. The CDR3 runs from the conserved cysteine through the conserved F or W. A D gene is named only where the DNA matches it firmly. Rows give clone size only sometimes, using once, few, many, or a class for an expanded clone.

v_call	clone_size	d_call	j_call	cdr3_nt	cdr3_aa
TRBV29-1	-	-	TRBJ2-3	TGCAGCGTTGAAGGGGAAGCTAGTAAGGGCACAGATACGCAGTATTTT	CSVEGEASKGTDTQYF
TRBV4-3	-	TRBD2	TRBJ2-5	TGCGCCAGCAGCCAGGCAAAGGGAGGCGGGGGTCAAGAGACCCAGTACTTC	CASSQAKGGGGQETQYF
TRBV20-1	-	-	TRBJ1-3	TGCAGTGCTAGAGATTGGGGGGGCGGCTCTGGAAACACCATATATTTT	CSARDWGGGSGNTIYF
TRBV27	-	-	TRBJ1-4	TGTGCCAGCAGTTTATCTTGGAGTGAAAAACTGTTTTTT	CASSLSWSEKLFF
TRBV29-1	-	-	TRBJ1-4	TGCAGCGTCGACCTATCGGGCCTGGGGGAAAAACTGTTTTTT	CSVDLSGLGEKLFF
TRBV3-1	few	-	TRBJ2-1	TGTGCCAGCAGCCCCTCGGGTCTCAATGAGCAGTTCTTC	CASSPSGLNEQFF
TRBV7-2	few	-	TRBJ2-1	TGTGCCAGCAGCTTAGCGCATACTAGCTCCGCCTCAGTTCCTCATGAGCAGTTCTTC	CASSLAHTSSASVPHEQFF
TRBV6-6	-	TRBD2	TRBJ2-5	TGTGCCAGAGCCGGGACTAGGGAAGAGACCCAGTACTTC	CARAGTREETQYF
TRBV7-9	-	-	TRBJ2-2	TGTGCCAGCAGCCACAGGGCCGCGGGGGACACCGGGGAGCTGTTTTTT	CASSHRAAGDTGELFF
TRBV3-1	once	-	TRBJ2-2	TGTGCCAGCAGCCAAGCGGAACTTACGGGCGTTAGAGGGGAGCTGTTTTTT	CASSQAELTGVRGELFF
TRBV30	-	-	TRBJ2-7	TGTGCCTGGGGGGGGTTTTCCTACGAGCAGTACTTC	CAWGGFSYEQYF
TRBV5-1	-	TRBD1	TRBJ1-2	TGCGCCAGCAGCTTCACGGGACAGGGGAATGGCTACACCTTC	CASSFTGQGNGYTF
TRBV12-3/TRBV12-4	few	TRBD2	TRBJ2-1	TGTGCCAGCAGCCAAACCTTCGGGGGAGGGGATGAGCAGTTCTTC	CASSQTFGGGDEQFF
TRBV9	-	-	TRBJ2-1	TGTGCCAGCAGCGTCTCAGTTTACAATGAGCAGTTCTTC	CASSVSVYNEQFF
TRBV12-3/TRBV12-4	-	-	TRBJ1-2	TGTGCCAGCAGTTTAGGTAGGACCGGACAGCAGGGCTACACCTTC	CASSLGRTGQQGYTF
TRBV5-5	few	-	TRBJ1-1	TGTGCCAGCAGCTTGGCCCAGCCTGGACTACACACTGAAGCTTTCTTT	CASSLAQPGLHTEAFF
TRBV5-1	few	-	TRBJ2-7	TGCGCCAGCAGCGAGGACTGGACGACCGGCGAGCAGTACTTC	CASSEDWTTGEQYF
TRBV20-1	few	TRBD2	TRBJ2-3	TGCAGTGCTAGAGCCTGGGGTCGGGAGGCCCGGGGTACGCAGTATTTT	CSARAWGREARGTQYF
TRBV12-3/TRBV12-4	few	-	TRBJ1-3	TGTGCCAGCAGACGGGACTTAGGCTCTGGAAACACCATATATTTT	CASRRDLGSGNTIYF
TRBV29-1	-	-	TRBJ2-5	TGCAGCGGGGCACAGGGCGGGGAGACCCAGTACTTC	CSGAQGGETQYF
TRBV7-9	few	-	TRBJ2-4	TGTGCCAGCAGCCCCTGGGGTGGCGGAAGGAACATTCAGTACTTC	CASSPWGGGRNIQYF
TRBV7-9	few	-	TRBJ2-1	TGTGCCAGCAGAACCATCGCAGGGGATAGGGGCGGGAGCAATGAGCAGTTCTTC	CASRTIAGDRGGSNEQFF
TRBV5-4	few	-	TRBJ2-5	TGTGCCAGCAGCTTAGGTTCAGGGAGTGTGGAGACCCAGTACTTC	CASSLGSGSVETQYF
TRBV20-1	-	TRBD1	TRBJ1-1	TGCAGTGCTAGATCGAAGGACAGGGCAAGCGAAGCTTTCTTT	CSARSKDRASEAFF
TRBV18	few	-	TRBJ2-5	TGTGCCAGCTCACCACCACGTGCTGAGACCCAGTACTTC	CASSPPRAETQYF
TRBV7-9	few	TRBD2	TRBJ2-1	TGTGCCAGCAGCCCCAAGACTAGCGTAGCCTACAATGAGCAGTTCTTC	CASSPKTSVAYNEQFF
TRBV15	-	-	TRBJ1-5	TGTGCCACCAGCAGAGATTGGCAGCCCCAGCATTTT	CATSRDWQPQHF
TRBV7-9	-	-	TRBJ1-2	TGTGCCAGCAGCTTCCAGGACAGCTATAACTATGGCTACACCTTC	CASSFQDSYNYGYTF
TRBV30	-	-	TRBJ2-1	TGTGCCTGGAGTGTATATGGGTATGAGCAGTTCTTC	CAWSVYGYEQFF
TRBV7-3	-	-	TRBJ2-3	TGTGCCAGCAGCTTCTCCGGGGCGGCAAGCAATCAGCCCCAGTATTTT	CASSFSGAASNQPQYF
TRBV4-1	few	-	TRBJ2-4	TGCGCCAGCAGCCCCACGGAGGGGATCAAAAACATTCAGTACTTC	CASSPTEGIKNIQYF
TRBV21-1	few	-	TRBJ2-7	TGTGCCAGCAGCAAAAGGGCAGGACAGTGCTACGAGCAGTACTTC	CASSKRAGQCYEQYF
TRBV27	-	TRBD2	TRBJ2-2	TGTGCCAGCAGTTTCACTCCGACTAGCGGGGGGGCCGGCGGGGAGCTGTTTTTT	CASSFTPTSGGAGGELFF
TRBV9	few	TRBD1	TRBJ2-7	TGTGCCAGCAGCGTAGAAGACAGGGGCGAGCAGTACTTC	CASSVEDRGEQYF
TRBV7-2	-	TRBD2	TRBJ2-3	TGTGCCAGCACACCTTTGATAGGACTAGGTGGTGATACGCAGTATTTT	CASTPLIGLGGDTQYF
TRBV3-1	few	TRBD1	TRBJ2-7	TGTGCCACGGCACAGGGGGCCTACGAGCAGTACTTC	CATAQGAYEQYF
TRBV29-1	-	TRBD1	TRBJ2-7	TGCAGCGTTGAATCAAGGGGGCGCATCAACGAGCAGTACTTC	CSVESRGRINEQYF
TRBV5-1	-	-	TRBJ1-5	TGCGCCAGCAGCTTGGGGGGCGAGGATGGACAGCCCCAGCATTTT	CASSLGGEDGQPQHF
TRBV7-2	few	-	TRBJ1-2	TGTGCCAGCAGCTCCTACAGGGCCTTGCACTATGGCTACACCTTC	CASSSYRALHYGYTF
TRBV28	once	-	TRBJ1-4	TGTGCCAGCAGTTTTAGGGGGGGGGCGAAGGGTGAAAAACTGTTTTTT	CASSFRGGAKGEKLFF
TRBV7-9	few	-	TRBJ1-1	TGTGCCAGCAGCTTACCAGCCATCGAAGCTTTCTTT	CASSLPAIEAFF
TRBV7-2	-	-	TRBJ2-4	TGTGCCAGCAGCTCCGGGGCCGGGATCGCCAAAAACATTCAGTACTTC	CASSSGAGIAKNIQYF
TRBV3-1	few	-	TRBJ1-1	TGTGCCAGCAGCCAAGAAGTAGAGTACTTTCGGGGCACTGAAGCTTTCTTT	CASSQEVEYFRGTEAFF
TRBV29-1	-	-	TRBJ2-2	TGCAGCGTTGTGCAGGGAGAAACCGGGGAGCTGTTTTTT	CSVVQGETGELFF
TRBV20-1	-	TRBD1	TRBJ1-2	TGCAGTGCTAGACCCGGACAGGGACTACGATACACCTTC	CSARPGQGLRYTF
TRBV5-1	-	-	TRBJ2-5	TGCGCCAGCGGGGCGGCCCAAGAGACCCAGTACTTC	CASGAAQETQYF
TRBV12-3/TRBV12-4	-	TRBD1	TRBJ2-7	TGTGCCAGCAGTCACCGGGACAGGGACTACGAGCAGTACTTC	CASSHRDRDYEQYF
TRBV6-5	few	-	TRBJ1-1	TGTGCCAGCAGTTACAGGTTGGGGGAGGGGACCCCTGAAGCTTTCTTT	CASSYRLGEGTPEAFF
TRBV6-5	many	TRBD2	TRBJ2-3	TGTGCCAGCAGTTACCGCCCGACTAGCGGGAGCCTAAGAAATACGCAGTATTTT	CASSYRPTSGSLRNTQYF
TRBV14	-	-	TRBJ2-5	TGTGCCAGCAGCTTCTTATCCTGGGAGACCCAGTACTTC	CASSFLSWETQYF
TRBV5-6	-	-	TRBJ2-7	TGTGCCAGCAGCTTGGATCCAGGGGCGTATGCCGAGCAGTACTTC	CASSLDPGAYAEQYF
TRBV5-1	once	TRBD2	TRBJ2-7	TGCGCCAGCAGCTTGGCCGTAGCGGGGGGCCTCGCAGAGCAGTACTTC	CASSLAVAGGLAEQYF
TRBV9	-	-	TRBJ2-2	TGTGCCAGCAGCGTAGCGGGGCGCGGGGAGCTGTTTTTT	CASSVAGRGELFF